The clone carrying this T cell receptor beta chain was recorded at least ten times. What it binds is not known. This sample was included in a study of T cell repertoires in cytomegalovirus infection. Points from the study as a whole: The cumulative frequency of public TCR beta families identified carriers of CMV plus the relevant HLA.

V was clipped by 6 bases and J by 0 bases, with 12 bases between them. Germline V CDR1 and CDR2: MNHEY, SVGEGT. The CDR3 is made up of 14 amino acids. Via MiXCR, TCRdb re-called the reads, giving one row per CDR3 protein. Here the sample spans approximately 140,000 distinct CDR3 sequences, 5% to 6.5% being singletons. The chain carries TRBV6-2 or TRBV6-3 and TRBJ2-7, with D unresolved. This TCR was sampled from a human donor in good health (CMV status not recorded). Some clones in this sample may be carry-over from other donors' samples. The sequencing input was PBMCs. CDR3 region: CASSNPGFSYEQYF. The CDR3 nucleotides are TGTGCCAGCAGCAACCCGGGTTTCTCCTACGAGCAGTACTTC.